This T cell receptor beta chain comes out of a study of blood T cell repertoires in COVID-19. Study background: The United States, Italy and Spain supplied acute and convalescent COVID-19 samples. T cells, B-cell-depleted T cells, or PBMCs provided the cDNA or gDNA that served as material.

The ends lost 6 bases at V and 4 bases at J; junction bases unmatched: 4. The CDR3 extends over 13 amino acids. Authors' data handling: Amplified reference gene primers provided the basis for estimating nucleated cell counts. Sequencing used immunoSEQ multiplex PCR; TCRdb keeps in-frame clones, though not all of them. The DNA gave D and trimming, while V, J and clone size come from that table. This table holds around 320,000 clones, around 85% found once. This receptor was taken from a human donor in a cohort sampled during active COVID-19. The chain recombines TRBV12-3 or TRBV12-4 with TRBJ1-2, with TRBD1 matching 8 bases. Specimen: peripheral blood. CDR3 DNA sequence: TGTGCCAGCAGCGCCGGGACAGGCTATGGCTACACCTTC. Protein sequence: CASSAGTGYGYTF.